This TCR beta chain is from a study of identical twins. Overall study findings and caveats: The conclusions drew on cross-sectional statistical analysis instead of tracking the same donors. Models predicted less out-of-frame TCR alpha sharing in monozygotic twins than was found. Surplus twin overlap in beta out-of-frame sequences was less pronounced.

TCRdb re-called the 5' RACE reads through MiXCR, storing one row per CDR3 protein. Among hundreds of thousands of distinct CDR3 sequences, around 8.6% were seen once, and the ten largest hold approximately 0.96%. This CDR3 comprises 18 residues. J gave up 3 bases and V 0 bases, and 10 bases lay outside the gene matches. The germline V gene encodes CDR1 LNHDA and CDR2 SQIVND (reference sequence). Regarding this clonotype: As yet, its antigen is unknown.

These sequences were also reported in another study, on yellow fever vaccine responses in identical twins.

Sequenced input: PBMCs. This clonotype originated in a woman aged 18-35 years in good health. The rearrangement links TRBV19 to TRBJ2-3; TRBD1 matches 9 bases. The CDR3 nucleotides are TGTGCCAGTAGTATAGATTGGGGACAGGGTGGTATTACAGATACGCAGTATTTT. This codes for CASSIDWGQGGITDTQYF.